In this sample, the clone carrying this TCR beta chain turned up a few times. This sample stems from a study of blood T cell repertoires in COVID-19. Study summary: Sources were T cells, B-cell-depleted T cells, or PBMCs; the material itself was cDNA or gDNA.

Which cohort a participant joined came from the clinical history participants gave. The study counted Cohort 3 donors as recovered given two negative PCRs, clearance, or symptom resolution. Germline V gene sequence: CDR1 MNHEY, CDR2 SMNVEV (reference sequence). Trimming stripped 3 bases from V and 0 bases from J, with 12 bases between. The CDR3 runs to 15 residues. The data were produced by immunoSEQ multiplex PCR, yet TCRdb's version contains in-frame clones alone and is incomplete. Altogether about 350,000 clones are present, roughly 87% being singletons, with the ten largest covering approximately 0.93%.

The receptor was isolated from a woman in her twenties or thirties who had recovered from COVID-19. The material sequenced was PBMCs or T cells enriched from blood (not recorded which). This rearrangement joins TRBV27 to TRBJ2-7, with a possible D match to TRBD1 (6 bases). CDR3 amino acids: CASSFSGVGSYEQYF. The CDR3 region has the DNA TGTGCCAGCAGTTTTTCAGGGGTCGGCTCCTACGAGCAGTACTTC.